This T cell receptor (beta chain) was sequenced for a study of blood T cell repertoires in COVID-19. Study background: Acute-phase and convalescent COVID-19 samples originated in the United States, Italy and Spain. Sources were T cells, B-cell-depleted T cells, or PBMCs; the material itself was cDNA or gDNA.

Method: immunoSEQ multiplex PCR; TCRdb's copy keeps in-frame clones and lacks some. The table lists 430,000 or so clones, around 90% of them singletons. A note on this clone: Other DNA variants within this sample encode the same CDR3.

A Seattle source enrolled patients during active infection and followed them longitudinally. The specimen was peripheral blood. The clonotype comes from a man aged 18 to 30 with COVID-19, enrolled during active disease.

The chain's CDR3 is CASRTSGRSYEQYF. In DNA, the CDR3 is TGTGCCAGTAGGACTAGCGGGCGCTCCTACGAGCAGTACTTC. The gene calls are TRBV19 and TRBJ2-7, with 10 bases that match TRBD2. The V gene end was trimmed by 6 bases and the J gene end by 0 bases; junction bases not matched to a gene: 2. The CDR3 is 14 residues long. CDR1 and CDR2 from the germline V gene are LNHDA and SQIVND (reference sequence).